These T cell receptor beta chains were read from a single sample in a study of T cells in Graves' hyperthyroidism and ophthalmopathy. MiXCR, run by TCRdb on the multiplex PCR reads, gives a single entry per CDR3 protein. The sample carries hundreds of thousands of distinct CDR3 sequences, approximately 15% recorded once. The sequencing sample was made of blood. Receptors originate from a woman in her late teens or twenties with Graves' hyperthyroidism. Both conserved end residues are part of each CDR3. Each record gives: V gene, clone size, D gene, J gene, CDR3 DNA, CDR3 protein. The D gene is left open where the match is weak. Size tells how often a clone was seen (once, few, many) or the class of an expanded clone, and some rows leave it out.

v_call: TRBV2
clone_size: many
d_call: NA
j_call: TRBJ2-3
cdr3_nt: TGTGCCAGCAGTGAGAGTCCCGGGACCCCTGGCCCCGATACGCAGTATTTT
cdr3_aa: CASSESPGTPGPDTQYF

v_call: TRBV7-3
clone_size: many
d_call: NA
j_call: TRBJ1-2
cdr3_nt: TGTGCCAGCAGCACCGGACAATATGGCTACACCTTC
cdr3_aa: CASSTGQYGYTF

v_call: TRBV6-2/TRBV6-3
clone_size: NA
d_call: NA
j_call: TRBJ2-3
cdr3_nt: TGTGCCAGCAGGTGGGAAAAGAGGTCAGATACGCAGTATTTT
cdr3_aa: CASRWEKRSDTQYF

v_call: TRBV6-2/TRBV6-3
clone_size: many
d_call: TRBD1
j_call: TRBJ2-1
cdr3_nt: TGTGCCAGCAGCTCGGGACAGGGGGCCTACAATGAGCAGTTCTTC
cdr3_aa: CASSSGQGAYNEQFF

v_call: TRBV6-2/TRBV6-3
clone_size: few
d_call: NA
j_call: TRBJ2-2
cdr3_nt: TGTGCCAGCAGTTCCCCTAGCCCCACCGGGGAGCTGTTTTTT
cdr3_aa: CASSSPSPTGELFF

v_call: TRBV7-9
clone_size: NA
d_call: NA
j_call: TRBJ2-7
cdr3_nt: TGTGCCAGCAGCTTACAGGGTGTAAGCGAGCAGTACTTC
cdr3_aa: CASSLQGVSEQYF

v_call: TRBV5-1
clone_size: many
d_call: NA
j_call: TRBJ1-2
cdr3_nt: TGCGCCAGCAGCCCCTATGGGGACCGAAACTATGGCTACACCTTC
cdr3_aa: CASSPYGDRNYGYTF

v_call: TRBV27
clone_size: NA
d_call: NA
j_call: TRBJ1-2
cdr3_nt: TGTGCCAGCAGTTTACGGGAGGGAGAGGCCTACTATGGCTACACCTTC
cdr3_aa: CASSLREGEAYYGYTF

v_call: TRBV6-1
clone_size: NA
d_call: TRBD1
j_call: TRBJ1-2
cdr3_nt: TGTGCCAGCACCAGGACAGGGCGTTACTATGGCTACACCTTC
cdr3_aa: CASTRTGRYYGYTF

v_call: TRBV7-2
clone_size: many
d_call: NA
j_call: TRBJ1-2
cdr3_nt: TGTGCCAGCAGCCCCACGGGGCAGGGTAGCTATGGCTACACCTTC
cdr3_aa: CASSPTGQGSYGYTF

v_call: TRBV29-1
clone_size: once
d_call: TRBD2
j_call: TRBJ2-5
cdr3_nt: TGCAGCGTTGGCGGTGGAATAGCGGGGGGCTCTTGGCAAGAGACCCAGTACTTC
cdr3_aa: CSVGGGIAGGSWQETQYF

v_call: TRBV9
clone_size: few
d_call: NA
j_call: TRBJ2-2
cdr3_nt: TGTGCCAGCAGCGTAGCGGGGCACGGGGAGCTGTTTTTT
cdr3_aa: CASSVAGHGELFF

v_call: TRBV29-1
clone_size: many
d_call: TRBD1
j_call: TRBJ1-1
cdr3_nt: TGCAGCGTCACACCGACAGGGCTTAAAGCTTTCTTT
cdr3_aa: CSVTPTGLKAFF

v_call: TRBV20-1
clone_size: many
d_call: NA
j_call: TRBJ2-7
cdr3_nt: TGCAGTGCTAGCCGGACAGTCTCCTACGAGCAGTACTTC
cdr3_aa: CSASRTVSYEQYF

v_call: TRBV20-1
clone_size: many
d_call: NA
j_call: TRBJ2-7
cdr3_nt: TGCAGTGCTAGAGGGGGCGGCGGGCCCAGCTCCTACGAGCAGTACTTC
cdr3_aa: CSARGGGGPSSYEQYF

v_call: TRBV20-1
clone_size: NA
d_call: NA
j_call: TRBJ1-3
cdr3_nt: TGCAGTGCTCCCTCGACGCTCAGCTCTGGAAACACCATATATTTT
cdr3_aa: CSAPSTLSSGNTIYF

v_call: TRBV11-1
clone_size: NA
d_call: TRBD2
j_call: TRBJ2-3
cdr3_nt: TGTGCCAGCAGCTTAGTTGCTAGCGGGGGGGCCAACACAGATACGCAGTATTTT
cdr3_aa: CASSLVASGGANTDTQYF

v_call: TRBV2
clone_size: NA
d_call: NA
j_call: TRBJ1-2
cdr3_nt: TGTGCCAGCAGTGATGACCTTAACTATGGCTACACCTTC
cdr3_aa: CASSDDLNYGYTF

v_call: TRBV7-2
clone_size: NA
d_call: NA
j_call: TRBJ1-6
cdr3_nt: TGTGCCAGCAGCTTAGGGATGAGGGATAATTCACCCCTCCACTTT
cdr3_aa: CASSLGMRDNSPLHF

v_call: TRBV27
clone_size: NA
d_call: TRBD1
j_call: TRBJ1-2
cdr3_nt: TGTGCCAGCAAAAACCGGGACAGCTATGGCTACACCTTC
cdr3_aa: CASKNRDSYGYTF

v_call: TRBV28
clone_size: NA
d_call: NA
j_call: TRBJ2-3
cdr3_nt: TGTGCCAGCAGTTTGAGGGGGGAATGGACAGATACGCAGTATTTT
cdr3_aa: CASSLRGEWTDTQYF

v_call: TRBV7-9
clone_size: NA
d_call: NA
j_call: TRBJ2-1
cdr3_nt: TGTGCCAGCAGCATTCCCGACAGGCACAATGAGCAGTTCTTC
cdr3_aa: CASSIPDRHNEQFF

v_call: TRBV7-3
clone_size: NA
d_call: TRBD1
j_call: TRBJ2-5
cdr3_nt: TGTGCCAGCAGCTTAGGGACAGGGAAGACCCAGTACTTC
cdr3_aa: CASSLGTGKTQYF

v_call: TRBV18
clone_size: few
d_call: NA
j_call: TRBJ1-1
cdr3_nt: TGTGCCAGCTCACCGGGGTTCTCCGGGCTGAACACTGAAGCTTTCTTT
cdr3_aa: CASSPGFSGLNTEAFF

v_call: TRBV30
clone_size: NA
d_call: TRBD2
j_call: TRBJ2-2
cdr3_nt: TGTGCCACAAAATTGGCTAGCGGGCCCGGGGAGCTGTTTTTT
cdr3_aa: CATKLASGPGELFF

v_call: TRBV27
clone_size: NA
d_call: TRBD1
j_call: TRBJ1-1
cdr3_nt: TGTGTCTTTCCCAGGGGGGGAACTGAAGCTTTCTTT
cdr3_aa: CVFPRGGTEAFF

v_call: TRBV19
clone_size: NA
d_call: TRBD1
j_call: TRBJ1-6
cdr3_nt: TGTGCCAGTAGTATAGGCGCGACAGGGCTCCACTTT
cdr3_aa: CASSIGATGLHF

v_call: TRBV12-3/TRBV12-4
clone_size: many
d_call: NA
j_call: TRBJ1-2
cdr3_nt: TGTGCCAGCAGTTGGGACCGCCTCTACTACTTTGGCTACACCTTC
cdr3_aa: CASSWDRLYYFGYTF

v_call: TRBV2
clone_size: many
d_call: NA
j_call: TRBJ1-1
cdr3_nt: TGTGCCAGCAGTGAATACCAAGCTTTCTTT
cdr3_aa: CASSEYQAFF